This record covers a single TCR beta chain. As yet, its antigen is unknown. Sequencing targeted expressed TCRB transcripts, as all isolated RNA had been reverse transcribed. Read counts averaged around 3.9 million for samples of naive, central memory and regulatory T cells. The method was immunoSEQ multiplex PCR; TCRdb's version includes in-frame clones alone and lacks a portion of them. The sample shows 300,000 to 400,000 clones, 9.3% of them seen only once. All of the sorted populations showed purity greater than 98%. The entry originates in a study of beta chain features in type 1 diabetes. General study results and limits: The study found moderately but significantly shorter TCRB CDR3s in all four CD4+ subsets of Type 1 diabetes patients. Insertion counts at VDJ junctions were lower in type 1 diabetes patients, who also showed more deletions there.

The sample comprised central memory CD4+ T cells from blood. This TCR came from a man aged 30 to 39 with type 1 diabetes.

Written as DNA, the CDR3 is TGTGCCAGCAGTGAATCGACAGGGCCCAATCAGCCCCAGCATTTT. Residues: CASSESTGPNQPQHF. The gene calls are TRBV25-1 and TRBJ1-5; 7 bases are shared with TRBD1. Germline CDR1 MGHDK, CDR2 SYGVNS. The CDR3 loop spans 15 amino acids. V shed 1 base and J 3 bases; nucleotides not matched to a gene: 3.